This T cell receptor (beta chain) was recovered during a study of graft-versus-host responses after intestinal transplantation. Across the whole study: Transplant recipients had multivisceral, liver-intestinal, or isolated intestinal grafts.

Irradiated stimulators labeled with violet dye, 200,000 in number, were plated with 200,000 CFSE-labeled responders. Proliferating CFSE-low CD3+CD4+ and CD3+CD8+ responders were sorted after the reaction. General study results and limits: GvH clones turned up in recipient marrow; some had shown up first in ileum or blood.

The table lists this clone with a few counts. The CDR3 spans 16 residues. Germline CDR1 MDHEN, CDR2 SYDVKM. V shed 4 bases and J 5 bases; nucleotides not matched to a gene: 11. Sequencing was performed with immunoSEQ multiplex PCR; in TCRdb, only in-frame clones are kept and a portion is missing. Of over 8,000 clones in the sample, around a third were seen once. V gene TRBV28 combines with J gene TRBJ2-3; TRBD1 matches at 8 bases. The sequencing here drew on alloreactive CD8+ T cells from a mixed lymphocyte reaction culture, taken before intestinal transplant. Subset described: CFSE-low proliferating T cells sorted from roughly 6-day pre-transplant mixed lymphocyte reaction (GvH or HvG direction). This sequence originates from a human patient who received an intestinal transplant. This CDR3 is CASSSPLDRVGDTQYF. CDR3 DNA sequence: TGTGCCAGCAGTTCCCCCCTGGACAGGGTGGGAGATACGCAGTATTTT. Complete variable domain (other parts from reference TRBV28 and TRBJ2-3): DVKVTQSSRYLVKRTGEKVFLECVQDMDHENMFWYRQDPGLGLRLIYFSYDVKMKEKGDIPEGYSVSREKKERFSLILESASTNQTSMYLCASSSPLDRVGDTQYFGPGTRLTVL.